The 13 T cell receptor beta chains below all came from one sample that was sequenced in a study of siplizumab effects on memory and regulatory T cells. Clones were read by immunoSEQ multiplex PCR, and TCRdb kept only the in-frame ones, dropping some. The table has just over 8,500 clones, roughly 69% seen once. Sequenced input: effector memory CD8+ T cells sorted from blood. This sample's subset: unstimulated CD8+ effector memory T cells. The receptors here all came from a human donor in good health.

The chain uses TRBV9 and TRBJ1-1; D ambiguous. The CDR3 extends over 13 amino acids. V dropped 2 bases and J dropped 0 bases, with 5 bases sitting between them. CDR1 is SGDLS, CDR2 YYNGEE, per germline. This CDR3 is CASSVALNTEAFF. The DNA for the CDR3 is TGTGCCAGCAGCGTGGCACTGAACACTGAAGCTTTCTTT.

In its sample, this clone is medium-sized. This rearrangement joins TRBV6-5 to TRBJ1-3; 8 bases agree with TRBD1. The ends lost 4 bases at V and 5 bases at J; junction bases unmatched: 7. Looked up from germline, CDR1 is MNHEY and CDR2 is SVGAGI. The CDR3 is made up of 15 amino acids. CDR3 DNA: TGTGCCAGCAGTTCACTCCCAGGGGGCCGAAACACCATATATTTT. Protein: CASSSLPGGRNTIYF.

The chain employs TRBV27 and TRBJ2-7; D is uncertain. V lost 5 bases, J lost 4 bases, and 12 bases lay in between. Germline CDR1 is MNHEY and CDR2 is SMNVEV (reference sequence). The CDR3 is 13 amino acids. CDR3 in amino acids: CASSVSSTYEQYF. CDR3 coding DNA: TGTGCCAGCAGTGTTTCCTCTACGTACGAGCAGTACTTC.

The gene calls are TRBV4-1 and TRBJ1-3; D is uncertain. CDR1 is MGHRA and CDR2 is YSYEKL in the germline V gene. This CDR3 has 15 amino acids. V lost 0 bases and J lost 2, with 8 bases in between. CDR3 bases: TGCGCCAGCAGCCAAGATCCCGGGGCTGGAAACACCATATATTTT. Its translation is CASSQDPGAGNTIYF.

This clone was seen a single time. V gene TRBV4-1 combines with J gene TRBJ1-2, with D uncertain. V lost 7 bases to trimming and J lost 4 bases, with 13 bases between them. Germline V gene lookup returns CDR1 MGHRA and CDR2 YSYEKL. There are 13 residues in the CDR3. This CDR3 is CASKNIKAYGYTF. In DNA form, the CDR3 reads TGCGCCAGCAAAAACATCAAAGCCTATGGCTACACCTTC.

The chain joins TRBV27 to TRBJ2-1; 11 positions match TRBD2. After removal of 1 base from V and 6 bases from J, the junction contained 8 bases not matched to a gene. The CDR3 loop spans 17 amino acids. The V gene's germline CDR1 is MNHEY and CDR2 SMNVEV (reference sequence). CDR3 nucleotides: TGTGCCAGCAGTTTATTAGTACTAGCGGGAGATTTCAATGAGCAGTTCTTC. It is translated as CASSLLVLAGDFNEQFF.

The chain joins TRBV5-1 to TRBJ1-1; D gene uncertain. The CDR3 has 16 amino acids. The germline V gene has CDR1 SGHRS and CDR2 YFSETQ. Deletions cut 1 base from V and 2 bases from J, with 15 bases between. This CDR3 reads CASSLSPLDGNTEAFF. In DNA, the CDR3 is TGCGCCAGCAGCTTGTCCCCGTTAGACGGAAACACTGAAGCTTTCTTT.

About this clone itself: A read error may produce the germline difference seen at one junction end. V is TRBV10-1 and J is TRBJ1-5; 8 bases align to TRBD1. Germline V lookup: CDR1 WNHNN, CDR2 SYGVQD (reference sequence). The CDR3 spans 14 residues. Written as DNA, the CDR3 is TGCGCCAGCGGTGAGATCAGGGGGCGCGAGCCCCAGCATTTT. Amino acids: CASGEIRGREPQHF.

The V gene is TRBV19, the J gene TRBJ1-1; D is uncertain. V lost 5 bases to trimming and J lost 1 base, with 5 bases between them. Germline V CDR1 and CDR2: LNHDA, SQIVND (reference sequence). This CDR3 is built from 12 residues. Here the CDR3 reads CASSEGNTEAFF. The CDR3 DNA reads as TGTGCCAGTAGTGAAGGGAACACTGAAGCTTTCTTT.

The chain carries TRBV9 and TRBJ2-7; D gene ambiguous. The CDR3 has 15 amino acids. Deletions cut 4 bases from V and 1 base from J, with 15 bases between. The V gene's germline CDR1 is SGDLS and CDR2 YYNGEE. CDR3 DNA sequence: TGTGCCAGCAGCACCAGCTATTCAGCTTCCTACGAGCAGTACTTC. This sequence encodes CASSTSYSASYEQYF.

J is TRBJ2-3 and V is TRBV11-2, with D uncertain. Germline V gene data show CDR1 as SGHAT and CDR2 as FQNNGV. With 5 bases removed from V and 5 bases from J, the gap between germline ends came to 14 bases. CDR3 length: 14 amino acids. The CDR3 sequence is CASSPETAQDTQYF. In DNA, the CDR3 is TGTGCCAGCAGCCCTGAGACTGCTCAAGATACGCAGTATTTT.

The DNA of the CDR3 is TGTGCCAGCAGCTCCGAGGGGAGCCAAGAGACCCAGTACTTC. Translating it yields CASSSEGSQETQYF. V is TRBV11-3 and J is TRBJ2-5; possibly TRBD1 or TRBD2 for D (5 bases each). V dropped 4 bases and J dropped 1 base, with 10 bases sitting between them. The CDR3 spans 14 residues. CDR1 SGHNT and CDR2 YENEEA come from the germline V gene.

The chain uses TRBV15 and TRBJ1-2, with 7 bases aligning to TRBD1. The CDR3 totals 15 residues. Germline CDR1 is LNHNV and CDR2 is YYDKDF (reference sequence). V lost 3 bases to trimming and J lost 2 bases; unmatched junction nucleotides: 6. For the CDR3, the DNA is TGTGCCACCAGCAGCAACAGGGGCTTAAACTATGGCTACACCTTC. Translating gives CATSSNRGLNYGYTF.